This T cell receptor beta chain stems from a study of blood T cell repertoires in COVID-19. Study as a whole: COVID-19 samples collected from the United States, Italy and Spain covered acute and convalescent phases. From T cells, B-cell-depleted T cells, or PBMCs came the material, which was cDNA or gDNA.

The data were produced by immunoSEQ multiplex PCR, yet TCRdb's version contains in-frame clones alone and is incomplete. The repertoire holds about 180,000 clones, 80% to 90% seen once, with 11% in the top ten. V was pared by 4 bases and J by 2 bases, with 13 bases between. The CDR3 is 14 residues long. Germline CDR1 is SQVTM and CDR2 is ANQGSEA. Sequenced: peripheral blood. This clonotype was obtained from a human donor with active or convalescent COVID-19. The donor label of this sample is uncertain. The chain recombines TRBV29-1 with TRBJ2-3; tentative D call: TRBD1 (5 bases). The DNA of the CDR3 is TGCAGCGTTGCGCAGGGAACTTTCACAGATACGCAGTATTTT. Amino acid sequence: CSVAQGTFTDTQYF.